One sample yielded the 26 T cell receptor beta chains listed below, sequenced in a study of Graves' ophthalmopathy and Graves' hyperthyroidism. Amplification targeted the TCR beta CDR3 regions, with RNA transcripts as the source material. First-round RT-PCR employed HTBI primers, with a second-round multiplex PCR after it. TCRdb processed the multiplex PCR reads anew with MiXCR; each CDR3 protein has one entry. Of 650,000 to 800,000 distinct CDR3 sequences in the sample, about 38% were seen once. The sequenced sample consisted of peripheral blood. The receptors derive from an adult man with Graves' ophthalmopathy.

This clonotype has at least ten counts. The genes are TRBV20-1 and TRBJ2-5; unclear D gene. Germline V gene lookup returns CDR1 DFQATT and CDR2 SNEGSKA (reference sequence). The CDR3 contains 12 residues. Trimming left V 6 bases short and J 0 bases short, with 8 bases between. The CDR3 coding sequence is TGCAGTGCCAGCGACGACCAAGAGACCCAGTACTTC. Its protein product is CSASDDQETQYF.

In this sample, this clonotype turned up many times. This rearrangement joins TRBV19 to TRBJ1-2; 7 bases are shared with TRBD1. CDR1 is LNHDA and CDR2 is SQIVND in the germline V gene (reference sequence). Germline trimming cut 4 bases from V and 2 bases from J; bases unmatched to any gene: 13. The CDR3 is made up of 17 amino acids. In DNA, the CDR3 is TGTGCCAGTAGTAGGTGGGGGCGTGGGACAGCGAACTATGGCTACACCTTC. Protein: CASSRWGRGTANYGYTF. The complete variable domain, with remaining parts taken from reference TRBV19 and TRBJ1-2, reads DGGITQSPKYLFRKEGQNVTLSCEQNLNHDAMYWYRQDPGQGLRLIYYSQIVNDFQKGDIAEGYSVSREKKESFPLTVTSAQKNPTAFYLCASSRWGRGTANYGYTFGSGTRLTVV.

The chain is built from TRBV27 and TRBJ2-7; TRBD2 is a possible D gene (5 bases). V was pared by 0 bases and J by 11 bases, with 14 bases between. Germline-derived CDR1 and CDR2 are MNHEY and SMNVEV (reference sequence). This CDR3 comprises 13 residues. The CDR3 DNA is TGTGCCAGCAGTTTATCGGAGGCCAGCCTGGAGTACTTC. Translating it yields CASSLSEASLEYF.

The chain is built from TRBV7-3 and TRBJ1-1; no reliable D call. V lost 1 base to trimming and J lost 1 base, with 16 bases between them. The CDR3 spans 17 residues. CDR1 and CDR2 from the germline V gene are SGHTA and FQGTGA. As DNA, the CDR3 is TGTGCCAGCAGCTTAATGTGGAGTGTACTGTCGAACACTGAAGCTTTCTTT. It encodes CASSLMWSVLSNTEAFF.

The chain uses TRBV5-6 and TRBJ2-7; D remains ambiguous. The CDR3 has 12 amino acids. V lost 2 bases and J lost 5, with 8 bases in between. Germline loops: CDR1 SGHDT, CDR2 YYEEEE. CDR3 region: CASSFESDEQYF. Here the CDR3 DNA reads TGTGCCAGCAGCTTCGAGTCCGACGAGCAGTACTTC.

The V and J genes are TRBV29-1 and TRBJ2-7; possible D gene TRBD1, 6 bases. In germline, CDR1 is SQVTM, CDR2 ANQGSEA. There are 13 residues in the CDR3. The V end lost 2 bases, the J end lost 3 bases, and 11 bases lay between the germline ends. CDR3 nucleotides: TGCAGCGTTGAACAGGGGCCGGGCTACGAGCAGTACTTC. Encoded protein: CSVEQGPGYEQYF.

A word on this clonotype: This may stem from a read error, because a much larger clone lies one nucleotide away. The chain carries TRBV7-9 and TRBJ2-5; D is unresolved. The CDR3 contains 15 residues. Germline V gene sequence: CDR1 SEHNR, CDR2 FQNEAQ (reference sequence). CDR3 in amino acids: CASSSIVTKQETQCF. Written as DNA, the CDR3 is TGTGCCAGCAGCTCAATTGTGACAAAACAAGAGACCCAGTGCTTC.

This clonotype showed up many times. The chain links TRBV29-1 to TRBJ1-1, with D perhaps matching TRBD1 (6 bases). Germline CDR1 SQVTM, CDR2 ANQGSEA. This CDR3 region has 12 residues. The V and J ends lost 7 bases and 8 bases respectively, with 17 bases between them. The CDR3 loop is CSGRGAGTEAFF. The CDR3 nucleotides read TGCAGCGGACGGGGGGCAGGGACGGAAGCTTTCTTT.

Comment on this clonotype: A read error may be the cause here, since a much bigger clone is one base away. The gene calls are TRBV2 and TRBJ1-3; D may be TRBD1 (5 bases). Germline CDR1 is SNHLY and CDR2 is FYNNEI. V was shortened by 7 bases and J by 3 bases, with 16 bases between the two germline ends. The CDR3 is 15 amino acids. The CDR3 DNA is TGTGCCAGCACCGTCGGAGGGGCGGATGGAAACACCATATATTTT. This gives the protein CASTVGGADGNTIYF.

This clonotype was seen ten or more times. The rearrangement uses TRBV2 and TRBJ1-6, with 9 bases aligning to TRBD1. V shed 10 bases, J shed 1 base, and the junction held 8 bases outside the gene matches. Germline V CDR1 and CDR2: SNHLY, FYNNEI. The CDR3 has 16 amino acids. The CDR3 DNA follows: TGTGCCACCGGGACAGGGACGAATTCCTATAATTCACCCCTCCACTTT. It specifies CATGTGTNSYNSPLHF.

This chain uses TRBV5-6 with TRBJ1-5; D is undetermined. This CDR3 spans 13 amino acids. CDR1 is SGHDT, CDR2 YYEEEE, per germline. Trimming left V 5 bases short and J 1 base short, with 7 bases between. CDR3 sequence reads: CASRHDSNQPQHF. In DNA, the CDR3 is TGTGCCAGCAGACACGACAGCAATCAGCCCCAGCATTTT.

In DNA, the CDR3 is TGTGCCAGCAGCGTGGACAGGGTCCTGAACACTGAAGCTTTCTTT. Its translation is CASSVDRVLNTEAFF. The rearrangement joins TRBV25-1 to TRBJ1-1; the match to TRBD1 covers 8 bases. With V trimmed by 6 bases and J by 0 bases, 6 bases remained unmatched. The CDR3 covers 15 residues. Germline V gene lookup returns CDR1 MGHDK and CDR2 SYGVNS.

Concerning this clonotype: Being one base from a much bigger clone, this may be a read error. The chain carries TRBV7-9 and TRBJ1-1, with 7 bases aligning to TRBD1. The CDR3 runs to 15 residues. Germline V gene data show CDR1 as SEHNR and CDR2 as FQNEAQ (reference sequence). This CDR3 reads CASSLDRSLNTEAFF. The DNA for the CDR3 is TGCGCCAGCAGCTTGGACAGGTCTTTGAACACTGAAGCTTTCTTT.

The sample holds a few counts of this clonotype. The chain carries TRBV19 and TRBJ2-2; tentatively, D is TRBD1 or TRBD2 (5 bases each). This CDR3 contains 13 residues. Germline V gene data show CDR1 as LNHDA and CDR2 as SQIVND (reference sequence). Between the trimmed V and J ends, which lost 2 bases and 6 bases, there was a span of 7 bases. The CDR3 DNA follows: TGTGCCAGTAGTATACGAGGGGCCGGGGAGCTGTTTTTT. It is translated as CASSIRGAGELFF.

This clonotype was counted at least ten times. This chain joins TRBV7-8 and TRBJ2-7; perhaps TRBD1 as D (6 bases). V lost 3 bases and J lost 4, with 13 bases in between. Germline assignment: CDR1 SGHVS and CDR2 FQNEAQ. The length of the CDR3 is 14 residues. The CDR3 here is CASSLPGTPYEQYF. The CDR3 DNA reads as TGTGCCAGCAGCTTGCCTGGGACACCTTACGAGCAGTACTTC.

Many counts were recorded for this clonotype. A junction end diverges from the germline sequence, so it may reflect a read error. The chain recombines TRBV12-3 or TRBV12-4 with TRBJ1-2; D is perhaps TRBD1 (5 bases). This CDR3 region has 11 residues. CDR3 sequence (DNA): TGCGCCAGCAGCCCAGGGTATGGCTACACCTTC. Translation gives CASSPGYGYTF.

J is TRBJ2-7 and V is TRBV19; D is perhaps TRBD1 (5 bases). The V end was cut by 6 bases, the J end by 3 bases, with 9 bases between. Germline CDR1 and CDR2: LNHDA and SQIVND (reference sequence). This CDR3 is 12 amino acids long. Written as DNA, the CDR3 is TGTGCCAGTAGGGGCAGGGTCTACGAGCAGTACTTC. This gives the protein CASRGRVYEQYF.

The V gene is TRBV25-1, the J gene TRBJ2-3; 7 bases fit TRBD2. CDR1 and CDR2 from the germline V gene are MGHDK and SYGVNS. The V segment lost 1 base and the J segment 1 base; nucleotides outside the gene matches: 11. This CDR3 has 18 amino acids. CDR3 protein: CASSESQVRLAGTDTQYF. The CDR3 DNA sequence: TGTGCCAGCAGTGAATCCCAAGTACGACTAGCCGGCACAGATACGCAGTATTTT.

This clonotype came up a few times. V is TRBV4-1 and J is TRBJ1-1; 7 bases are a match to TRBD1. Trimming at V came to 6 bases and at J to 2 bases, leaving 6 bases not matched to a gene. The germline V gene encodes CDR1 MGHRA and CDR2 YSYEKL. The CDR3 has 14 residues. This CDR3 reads CASSYRGHNTEAFF. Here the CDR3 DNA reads TGCGCCAGCAGTTACAGGGGACACAACACTGAAGCTTTCTTT.

The CDR3 loop is CASSGLIGGEQYF. The DNA of the CDR3 is TGTGCCAGCAGTGGGCTAATCGGGGGCGAGCAGTACTTC. The chain uses TRBV25-1 and TRBJ2-7; perhaps TRBD2 as D (6 bases). Between the trimmed V and J ends, which lost 4 bases and 6 bases, there was a span of 13 bases. Germline CDR1 and CDR2: MGHDK and SYGVNS. CDR3 length: 13 amino acids.

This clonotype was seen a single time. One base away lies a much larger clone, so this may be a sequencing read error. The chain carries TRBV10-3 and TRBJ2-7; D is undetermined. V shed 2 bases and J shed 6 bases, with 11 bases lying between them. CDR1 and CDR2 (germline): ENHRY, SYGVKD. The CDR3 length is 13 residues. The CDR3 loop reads CAISEVRLAEQYF. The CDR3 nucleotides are TGTGCCATCAGTGAGGTCCGTTTGGCCGAGCAGTACTTC.

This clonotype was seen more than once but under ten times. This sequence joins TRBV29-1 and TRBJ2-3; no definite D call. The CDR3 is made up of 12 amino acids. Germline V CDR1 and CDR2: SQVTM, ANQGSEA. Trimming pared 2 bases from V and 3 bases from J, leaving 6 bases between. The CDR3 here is CSVESETDTQYF. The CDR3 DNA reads TGCAGCGTTGAATCAGAAACAGATACGCAGTATTTT.

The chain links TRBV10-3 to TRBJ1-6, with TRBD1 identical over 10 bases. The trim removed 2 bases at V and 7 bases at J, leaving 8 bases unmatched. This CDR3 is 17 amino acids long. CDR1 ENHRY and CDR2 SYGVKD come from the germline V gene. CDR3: CAISEGPGQGRNSPLHF. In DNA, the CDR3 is TGTGCCATCAGTGAGGGACCGGGACAGGGGAGGAATTCACCCCTCCACTTT.

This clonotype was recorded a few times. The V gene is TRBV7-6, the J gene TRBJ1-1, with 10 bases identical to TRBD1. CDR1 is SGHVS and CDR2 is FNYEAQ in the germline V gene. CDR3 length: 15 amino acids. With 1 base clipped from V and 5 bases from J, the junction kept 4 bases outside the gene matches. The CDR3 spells CASSLVVGQGTEAFF. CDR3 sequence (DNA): TGTGCCAGCAGCTTAGTAGTGGGACAGGGGACTGAAGCTTTCTTT.

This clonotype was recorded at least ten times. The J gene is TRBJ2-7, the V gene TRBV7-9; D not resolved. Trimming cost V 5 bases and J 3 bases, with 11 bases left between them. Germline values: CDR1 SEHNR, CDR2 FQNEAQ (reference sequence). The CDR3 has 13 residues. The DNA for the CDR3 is TGTGCCAGCAGCCTAAACCCCCTCTACGAGCAGTACTTC. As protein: CASSLNPLYEQYF.

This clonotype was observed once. The CDR3 nucleotides read TGTGCCAGTTCTACCTTCAGGGGCTCGGACTATGGCTACACCTTC. Protein product: CASSTFRGSDYGYTF. This sequence joins TRBV19 and TRBJ1-2; tentatively, D is TRBD1 (6 bases). Germline V CDR1 and CDR2: LNHDA, SQIVND (reference sequence). The ends were cut back, 8 bases at V and 3 bases at J, with 19 bases in the middle. The CDR3 has 15 residues. Full variable domain (missing parts from reference TRBV19 and TRBJ1-2): DGGITQSPKYLFRKEGQNVTLSCEQNLNHDAMYWYRQDPGQGLRLIYYSQIVNDFQKGDIAEGYSVSREKKESFPLTVTSAQKNPTAFYLCASSTFRGSDYGYTFGSGTRLTVV.